This T cell receptor beta chain was found in a study of blood T cell repertoires in COVID-19. Study details: Samples of COVID-19 (acute and convalescent) were obtained from the United States, Italy and Spain. Sources were T cells, B-cell-depleted T cells, or PBMCs; the material itself was cDNA or gDNA.

Original processing methods: Estimated nucleated cell counts came from reference gene primer amplification. Clones were read by immunoSEQ multiplex PCR, and TCRdb kept only the in-frame ones, dropping some. That table gives V, J and clone size, and the DNA gave D and trimming. The sample has 75,000 to 85,000 clones; 75% to 90% are singletons. The CDR3 extends over 15 amino acids. The germline V gene encodes CDR1 MNHNY and CDR2 SVGAGI (reference sequence). Trimming removed 8 bases at V and 1 base at J, with 16 bases between. The sample comprised peripheral blood. The sequence was obtained from a human donor in a cohort sampled during active COVID-19. The chain carries TRBV6-6 and TRBJ2-3; a possible D gene is TRBD2 (5 bases). The CDR3 protein is CASLAGGRRTDTQYF. The CDR3 region has the DNA TGTGCCAGCCTGGCGGGTGGGCGGCGCACAGATACGCAGTATTTT.